A selection of T cell receptor beta chains follows, all from one sample in a study of cytomegalovirus exposure and HLA in healthy donors. TCRdb's copy holds only in-frame clones and misses some; the assay was immunoSEQ multiplex PCR. The sample yields some 200,000 clones, 82% seen once. Sequencing used PBMCs. The receptors stem from a woman between 18 and 30 years old in good health and CMV-seronegative. Each CDR3 is given with its conserved first and last residue. Each record gives: CDR3 protein, CDR3 DNA, V gene, J gene, D gene, clone size. D genes are given only for firm matches. Size is stated for part of the rows, as once, few or many counts, or as a class when the clone is expanded.

cdr3_aa: CASSPSNILNTQYF
cdr3_nt: TGTGCCAGCTCACCTTCAAACATCTTAAATACGCAGTATTTT
v_call: TRBV18
j_call: TRBJ2-3
d_call: .
clone_size: .

cdr3_aa: CASSPPSGSGTDTQYF
cdr3_nt: TGTGCCAGCTCACCACCCAGCGGGAGTGGGACAGATACGCAGTATTTT
v_call: TRBV18
j_call: TRBJ2-3
d_call: TRBD2
clone_size: .

cdr3_aa: CASSRGQAIGELFF
cdr3_nt: TGTGCCAGCAGCCGGGGACAGGCAATCGGGGAGCTGTTTTTT
v_call: TRBV9
j_call: TRBJ2-2
d_call: TRBD1
clone_size: .

cdr3_aa: CASSPGTSGRWENEQFF
cdr3_nt: TGCGCCAGCAGCCCCGGGACTAGCGGGAGATGGGAGAATGAGCAGTTCTTC
v_call: TRBV5-1
j_call: TRBJ2-1
d_call: TRBD2
clone_size: .

cdr3_aa: CASSYRDRAEETQYF
cdr3_nt: TGTGCCAGCAGTTACCGGGACAGGGCCGAAGAGACCCAGTACTTC
v_call: TRBV28
j_call: TRBJ2-5
d_call: TRBD1
clone_size: .

cdr3_aa: CASSSGQGNYGYTF
cdr3_nt: TGTGCCAGCAGTTCGGGACAGGGGAACTATGGCTACACCTTC
v_call: TRBV28
j_call: TRBJ1-2
d_call: TRBD1
clone_size: .

cdr3_aa: CASSLVPSGLVAYEQYF
cdr3_nt: TGTGCCAGCAGCTTAGTCCCGTCGGGACTAGTCGCCTACGAGCAGTACTTC
v_call: TRBV7-2
j_call: TRBJ2-7
d_call: TRBD2
clone_size: .

cdr3_aa: CASSLGQGALSTEAFF
cdr3_nt: TGTGCCAGCAGCTTGGGACAGGGGGCATTGAGCACTGAAGCTTTCTTT
v_call: TRBV9
j_call: TRBJ1-1
d_call: TRBD1
clone_size: .

cdr3_aa: CSVEENYEQYF
cdr3_nt: TGCAGCGTTGAGGAGAACTACGAGCAGTACTTC
v_call: TRBV29-1
j_call: TRBJ2-7
d_call: .
clone_size: .

cdr3_aa: CAITGGTNEKLFF
cdr3_nt: TGTGCCATCACGGGGGGGACTAATGAAAAACTGTTTTTT
v_call: TRBV10-3
j_call: TRBJ1-4
d_call: .
clone_size: few

cdr3_aa: CASSIDGATYEQYF
cdr3_nt: TGTGCCAGTAGTATAGATGGGGCCACCTACGAGCAGTACTTC
v_call: TRBV19
j_call: TRBJ2-7
d_call: .
clone_size: once

cdr3_aa: CASRRGQGANVGHNEQFF
cdr3_nt: TGTGCCAGCAGGAGGGGACAGGGGGCGAACGTGGGACACAATGAGCAGTTCTTC
v_call: TRBV11-2
j_call: TRBJ2-1
d_call: TRBD1
clone_size: .

cdr3_aa: CASSDLGGQEQETQYF
cdr3_nt: TGTGCCAGCAGTGACCTAGGGGGACAGGAACAAGAGACCCAGTACTTC
v_call: TRBV25-1
j_call: TRBJ2-5
d_call: TRBD1
clone_size: .

cdr3_aa: CASRRNTEAFF
cdr3_nt: TGCGCCAGCAGGCGGAACACTGAAGCTTTCTTT
v_call: TRBV5-1
j_call: TRBJ1-1
d_call: .
clone_size: few

cdr3_aa: CAINGGSTDTQYF
cdr3_nt: TGTGCCATCAACGGCGGTAGCACAGATACGCAGTATTTT
v_call: TRBV10-3
j_call: TRBJ2-3
d_call: .
clone_size: .

cdr3_aa: CASSLDRDSPLHF
cdr3_nt: TGTGCCAGCAGTTTAGACAGGGACTCACCCCTCCACTTT
v_call: TRBV28
j_call: TRBJ1-6
d_call: TRBD1
clone_size: .

cdr3_aa: CASSFDTDTGELFF
cdr3_nt: TGTGCCAGCAGCTTCGACACCGACACCGGGGAGCTGTTTTTT
v_call: TRBV11-1
j_call: TRBJ2-2
d_call: .
clone_size: .

cdr3_aa: CASSLQVSGNTIYF
cdr3_nt: TGCGCCAGCAGCTTGCAGGTCTCTGGAAACACCATATATTTT
v_call: TRBV5-1
j_call: TRBJ1-3
d_call: .
clone_size: .

cdr3_aa: CASSLNRGHDTGELFF
cdr3_nt: TGTGCCAGCTCACTGAACAGGGGGCACGACACCGGGGAGCTGTTTTTT
v_call: TRBV18
j_call: TRBJ2-2
d_call: TRBD1
clone_size: .

cdr3_aa: CASRLTSGSTDTQYF
cdr3_nt: TGCGCCAGCAGACTGACTAGCGGGAGCACAGATACGCAGTATTTT
v_call: TRBV5-1
j_call: TRBJ2-3
d_call: TRBD2
clone_size: .

cdr3_aa: CASSLGQAYYEQYF
cdr3_nt: TGTGCCAGCAGCCTGGGACAGGCGTACTACGAGCAGTACTTC
v_call: TRBV7-2
j_call: TRBJ2-7
d_call: TRBD1
clone_size: .

cdr3_aa: CASSLVSRGATGETQYF
cdr3_nt: TGTGCCAGCAGCTTGGTGTCCCGCGGGGCAACGGGGGAGACCCAGTACTTC
v_call: TRBV7-2
j_call: TRBJ2-5
d_call: .
clone_size: .

cdr3_aa: CATRSGRETQYF
cdr3_nt: TGTGCCACCCGTAGCGGGAGAGAGACCCAGTACTTC
v_call: TRBV6-1
j_call: TRBJ2-5
d_call: TRBD2
clone_size: .

cdr3_aa: CASSGGQGRYGYTF
cdr3_nt: TGTGCCAGCAGTGGGGGACAGGGGCGGTATGGCTACACCTTC
v_call: TRBV6-5
j_call: TRBJ1-2
d_call: TRBD1
clone_size: once

cdr3_aa: CASTRGVETQYF
cdr3_nt: TGTGCCAGCACACGGGGGGTGGAGACCCAGTACTTC
v_call: TRBV28
j_call: TRBJ2-5
d_call: TRBD2
clone_size: .

cdr3_aa: CATSRGSRDSETQYF
cdr3_nt: TGTGCCACCAGCAGAGGATCCAGGGATTCAGAGACCCAGTACTTC
v_call: TRBV15
j_call: TRBJ2-5
d_call: .
clone_size: .

cdr3_aa: CSVFRLAGVPNEQFF
cdr3_nt: TGCAGCGTTTTTCGACTAGCGGGAGTGCCCAATGAGCAGTTCTTC
v_call: TRBV29-1
j_call: TRBJ2-1
d_call: TRBD2
clone_size: .

cdr3_aa: CASSDWVQETQYF
cdr3_nt: TGTGCCAGCAGCGACTGGGTTCAAGAGACCCAGTACTTC
v_call: TRBV7-6
j_call: TRBJ2-5
d_call: .
clone_size: .

cdr3_aa: CASSFLAGASEQYF
cdr3_nt: TGTGCCAGCAGCTTCCTAGCGGGAGCCTCCGAGCAGTACTTC
v_call: TRBV27
j_call: TRBJ2-7
d_call: TRBD2
clone_size: .

cdr3_aa: CASSLGSGGVEDTQYF
cdr3_nt: TGCGCCAGCAGCTTGGGGTCCGGGGGGGTCGAAGATACGCAGTATTTT
v_call: TRBV5-1
j_call: TRBJ2-3
d_call: TRBD2
clone_size: .

cdr3_aa: CASSLERYNYEQYF
cdr3_nt: TGCGCCAGCAGCTTGGAGCGCTACAACTACGAGCAGTACTTC
v_call: TRBV5-1
j_call: TRBJ2-7
d_call: .
clone_size: .

cdr3_aa: CASSLTSGSFNEQFF
cdr3_nt: TGTGCCAGCAGTTTAACTAGCGGGAGTTTCAATGAGCAGTTCTTC
v_call: TRBV28
j_call: TRBJ2-1
d_call: TRBD2
clone_size: .

cdr3_aa: CASRRGGEDYGYTF
cdr3_nt: TGTGCCAGCAGGCGAGGGGGCGAGGACTATGGCTACACCTTC
v_call: TRBV5-6
j_call: TRBJ1-2
d_call: TRBD1
clone_size: .

cdr3_aa: CASSLDLNIDYGYAF
cdr3_nt: TGTGCCAGCTCACTCGACCTTAACATCGACTATGGCTACGCCTTC
v_call: TRBV18
j_call: TRBJ1-2
d_call: .
clone_size: .

cdr3_aa: CASSQPGTTPTPYEQYF
cdr3_nt: TGTGCCAGCAGCCAGCCTGGGACAACGCCGACCCCATACGAGCAGTACTTC
v_call: TRBV14
j_call: TRBJ2-7
d_call: .
clone_size: .

cdr3_aa: CAWIRNTEAFF
cdr3_nt: TGTGCCTGGATTAGAAACACTGAAGCTTTCTTT
v_call: TRBV30
j_call: TRBJ1-1
d_call: .
clone_size: .

cdr3_aa: CASSPNRETSSGNTIYF
cdr3_nt: TGTGCCAGTAGCCCGAACAGGGAGACGAGCTCTGGAAACACCATATATTTT
v_call: TRBV19
j_call: TRBJ1-3
d_call: .
clone_size: few

cdr3_aa: CASSYERISSYEQYF
cdr3_nt: TGTGCCAGCAGTTACGAGAGAATAAGCTCCTACGAGCAGTACTTC
v_call: TRBV6-5
j_call: TRBJ2-7
d_call: .
clone_size: .

cdr3_aa: CASSVQGTEAFF
cdr3_nt: TGTGCCAGTAGTGTACAGGGGACTGAAGCTTTCTTT
v_call: TRBV19
j_call: TRBJ1-1
d_call: TRBD1
clone_size: .

cdr3_aa: CASSYTYEQYF
cdr3_nt: TGTGCCAGCAGTTACACCTACGAGCAGTACTTC
v_call: TRBV6-1
j_call: TRBJ2-7
d_call: .
clone_size: .

cdr3_aa: CASSLSGGLSSYEQYF
cdr3_nt: TGTGCCAGCAGCTTAAGTGGCGGGCTGAGCTCCTACGAGCAGTACTTC
v_call: TRBV7-2
j_call: TRBJ2-7
d_call: .
clone_size: once

cdr3_aa: CASSYSYTGPDCTDTQYF
cdr3_nt: TGTGCCAGCAGTTACTCCTATACCGGCCCCGACTGCACAGATACGCAGTATTTT
v_call: TRBV6-7
j_call: TRBJ2-3
d_call: .
clone_size: .

cdr3_aa: CSVGRRGHDEREETQYF
cdr3_nt: TGCAGCGTCGGTAGAAGAGGACACGATGAAAGAGAAGAGACCCAGTACTTC
v_call: TRBV29-1
j_call: TRBJ2-5
d_call: .
clone_size: few

cdr3_aa: CASSLRTSGIEAHEQYF
cdr3_nt: TGTGCCAGCTCACTTCGGACTAGCGGGATAGAGGCCCACGAGCAGTACTTC
v_call: TRBV18
j_call: TRBJ2-7
d_call: TRBD2
clone_size: .

cdr3_aa: CAWSVAGVIGEQYF
cdr3_nt: TGTGCCTGGAGTGTAGCAGGGGTAATAGGCGAGCAGTACTTC
v_call: TRBV30
j_call: TRBJ2-7
d_call: .
clone_size: .

cdr3_aa: CASSWSAGSYEQYF
cdr3_nt: TGTGCCAGCAGTTGGTCTGCGGGTTCCTACGAGCAGTACTTC
v_call: TRBV27
j_call: TRBJ2-7
d_call: .
clone_size: .